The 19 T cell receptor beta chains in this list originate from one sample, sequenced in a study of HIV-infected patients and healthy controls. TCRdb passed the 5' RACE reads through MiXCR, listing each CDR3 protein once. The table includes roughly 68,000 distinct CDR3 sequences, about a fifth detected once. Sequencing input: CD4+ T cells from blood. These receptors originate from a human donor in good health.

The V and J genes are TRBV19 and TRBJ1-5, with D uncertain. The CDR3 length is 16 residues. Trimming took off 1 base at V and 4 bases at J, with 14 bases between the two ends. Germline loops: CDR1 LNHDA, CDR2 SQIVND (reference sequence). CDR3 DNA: TGTGCCAGTAGTATAGCGGCGGGGTCCCAAAATCAGCCCCAGCATTTT. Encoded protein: CASSIAAGSQNQPQHF.

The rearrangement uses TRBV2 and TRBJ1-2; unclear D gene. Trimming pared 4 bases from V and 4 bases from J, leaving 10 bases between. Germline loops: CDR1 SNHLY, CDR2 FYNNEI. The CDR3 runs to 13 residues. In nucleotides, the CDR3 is TGTGCCAGCAGTGTTGAGACGAGCTATGGCTACACCTTC. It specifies CASSVETSYGYTF.

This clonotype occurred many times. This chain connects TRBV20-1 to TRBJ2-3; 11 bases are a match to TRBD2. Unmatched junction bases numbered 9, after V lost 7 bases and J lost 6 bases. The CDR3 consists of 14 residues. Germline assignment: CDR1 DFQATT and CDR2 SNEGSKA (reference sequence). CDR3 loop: CSGRLAGSRDTQYF. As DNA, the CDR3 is TGCAGTGGGAGACTAGCGGGAAGCAGGGATACGCAGTATTTT.

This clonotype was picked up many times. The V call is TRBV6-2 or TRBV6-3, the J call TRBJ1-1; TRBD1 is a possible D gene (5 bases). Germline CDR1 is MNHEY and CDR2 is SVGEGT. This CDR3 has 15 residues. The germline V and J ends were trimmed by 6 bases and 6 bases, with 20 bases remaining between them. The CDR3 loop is CASSHPFSGGAEAFF. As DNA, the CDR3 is TGTGCCAGCAGCCATCCATTTTCGGGAGGGGCTGAAGCTTTCTTT.

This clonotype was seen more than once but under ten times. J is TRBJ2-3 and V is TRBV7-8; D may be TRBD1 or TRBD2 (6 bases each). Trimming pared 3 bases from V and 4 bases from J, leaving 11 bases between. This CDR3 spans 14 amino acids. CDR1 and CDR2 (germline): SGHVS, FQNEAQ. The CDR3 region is CASSFYRGPDTQYF. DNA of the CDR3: TGTGCCAGCAGCTTTTATCGGGGGCCAGATACGCAGTATTTT.

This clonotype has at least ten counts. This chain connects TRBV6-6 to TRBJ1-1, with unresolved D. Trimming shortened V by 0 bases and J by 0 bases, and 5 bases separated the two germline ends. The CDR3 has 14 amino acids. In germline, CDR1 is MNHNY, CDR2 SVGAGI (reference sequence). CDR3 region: CASSYSRMNTEAFF. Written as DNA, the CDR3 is TGTGCCAGCAGTTACTCGAGGATGAACACTGAAGCTTTCTTT.

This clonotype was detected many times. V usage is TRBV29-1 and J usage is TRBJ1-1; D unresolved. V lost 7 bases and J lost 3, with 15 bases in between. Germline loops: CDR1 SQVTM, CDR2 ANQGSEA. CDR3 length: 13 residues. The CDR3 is CSGVTSIDTEAFF. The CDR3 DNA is TGCAGCGGGGTCACAAGCATCGACACTGAAGCTTTCTTT.

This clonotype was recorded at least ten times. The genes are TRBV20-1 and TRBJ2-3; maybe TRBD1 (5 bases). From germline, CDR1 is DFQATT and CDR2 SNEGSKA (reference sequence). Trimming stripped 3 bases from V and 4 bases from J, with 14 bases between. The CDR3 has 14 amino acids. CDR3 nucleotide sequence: TGCAGTGCTAGGGCCTCACAGGACGCAGATACGCAGTATTTT. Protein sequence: CSARASQDADTQYF.

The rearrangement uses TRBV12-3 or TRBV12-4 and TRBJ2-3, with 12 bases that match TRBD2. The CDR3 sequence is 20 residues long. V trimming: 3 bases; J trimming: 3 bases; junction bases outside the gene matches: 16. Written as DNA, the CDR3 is TGTGCCAGCAGTTTTCGGTCGACTAGCGGGAGTCGGCTCGGGACAGATACGCAGTATTTT. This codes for CASSFRSTSGSRLGTDTQYF.

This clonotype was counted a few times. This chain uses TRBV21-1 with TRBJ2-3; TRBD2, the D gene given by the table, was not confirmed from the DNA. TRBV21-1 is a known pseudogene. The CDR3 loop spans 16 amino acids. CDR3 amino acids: CASSKPASGRGDTQYF. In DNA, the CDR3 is TGTGCCAGCAGCAAACCGGCTAGCGGGAGAGGAGATACGCAGTATTTT.

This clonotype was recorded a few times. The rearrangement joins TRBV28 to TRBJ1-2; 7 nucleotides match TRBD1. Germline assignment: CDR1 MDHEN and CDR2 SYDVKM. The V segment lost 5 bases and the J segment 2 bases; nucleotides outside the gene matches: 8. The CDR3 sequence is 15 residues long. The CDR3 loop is CASSTGTVNNYGYTF. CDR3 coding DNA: TGTGCCAGCAGTACGGGGACAGTAAACAACTATGGCTACACCTTC.

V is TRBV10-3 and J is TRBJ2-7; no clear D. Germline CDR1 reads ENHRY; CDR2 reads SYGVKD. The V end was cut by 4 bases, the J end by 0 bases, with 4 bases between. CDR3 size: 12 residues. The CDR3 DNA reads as TGTGCCATCAGTGGGTCCTCCTACGAGCAGTACTTC. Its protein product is CAISGSSYEQYF.

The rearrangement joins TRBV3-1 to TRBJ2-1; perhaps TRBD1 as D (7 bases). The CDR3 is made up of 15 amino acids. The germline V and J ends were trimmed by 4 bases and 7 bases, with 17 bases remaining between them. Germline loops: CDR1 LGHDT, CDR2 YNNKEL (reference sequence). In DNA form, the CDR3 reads TGTGCCAGCAGCCCGCCGACGACAGGGAGGAATGAGCAGTTCTTC. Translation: CASSPPTTGRNEQFF.

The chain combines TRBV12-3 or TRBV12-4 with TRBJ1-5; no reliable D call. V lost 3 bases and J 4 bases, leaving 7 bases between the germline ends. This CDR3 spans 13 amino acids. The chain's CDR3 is CASSLGKNQPQHF. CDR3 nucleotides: TGTGCCAGCAGTTTGGGGAAAAATCAGCCCCAGCATTTT.

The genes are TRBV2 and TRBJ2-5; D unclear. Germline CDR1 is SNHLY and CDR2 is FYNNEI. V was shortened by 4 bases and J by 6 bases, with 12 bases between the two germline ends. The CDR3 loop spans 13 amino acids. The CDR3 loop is CASSGYLYQTQYF. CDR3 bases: TGTGCCAGCAGTGGGTACCTTTATCAGACCCAGTACTTC.

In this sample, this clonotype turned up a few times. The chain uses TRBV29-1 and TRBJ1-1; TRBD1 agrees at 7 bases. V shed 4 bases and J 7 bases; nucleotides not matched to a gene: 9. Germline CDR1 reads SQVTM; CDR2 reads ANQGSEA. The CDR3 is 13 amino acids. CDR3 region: CSVVGQDYSEAFF. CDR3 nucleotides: TGCAGCGTTGTAGGACAGGATTATAGTGAAGCTTTCTTT.

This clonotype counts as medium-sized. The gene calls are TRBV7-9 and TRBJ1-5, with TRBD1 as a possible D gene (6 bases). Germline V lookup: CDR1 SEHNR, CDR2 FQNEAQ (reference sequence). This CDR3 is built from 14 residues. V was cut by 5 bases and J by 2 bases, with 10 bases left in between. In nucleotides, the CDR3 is TGTGCCAGCAGCGCACAGGGTGGCAATCAGCCCCAGCATTTT. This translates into CASSAQGGNQPQHF.

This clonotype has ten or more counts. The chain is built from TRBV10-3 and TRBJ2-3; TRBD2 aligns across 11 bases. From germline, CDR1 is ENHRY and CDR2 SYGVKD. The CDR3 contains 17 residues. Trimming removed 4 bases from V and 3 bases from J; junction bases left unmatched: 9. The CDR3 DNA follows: TGTGCCATCAGTGGGTCTAGCGGGGGGCCCGCAACAGATACGCAGTATTTT. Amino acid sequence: CAISGSSGGPATDTQYF.

The DNA of the CDR3 is TGCAGTGCTCCCGATGGACTAGCGGGAGGGCCTGAGCAGTTCTTC. Translation: CSAPDGLAGGPEQFF. This chain joins TRBV20-1 and TRBJ2-1, with 15 bases aligning to TRBD2. Germline lookup yields CDR1 DFQATT and CDR2 SNEGSKA (reference sequence). The CDR3 has 15 residues. The V and J ends lost 5 bases and 9 bases, in that order; junction bases with no gene match: 8.